One sample yielded the 25 T cell receptor beta chains listed below, sequenced in a study of T cells in Graves' hyperthyroidism and ophthalmopathy. Regions amplified from RNA transcripts were the TCR beta CDR3 regions. A set of HTBI primers served as the primers for a first-round RT-PCR of the TCR CDR3. TCRdb redid the calling of the multiplex PCR reads with MiXCR, one entry per CDR3 protein. Of some 500,000 distinct CDR3 sequences detected, under 15% appear once; the ten largest clones hold around a sixth. Sequenced sample: blood. Receptor source: a woman in her late teens or twenties with Graves' hyperthyroidism.

This clonotype has more than one count but fewer than ten. The junction shows a germline mismatch at one end, possibly a read error. V and J are TRBV7-3 and TRBJ2-5; 8 nucleotides align to TRBD1. The CDR3 has 13 residues. CDR1 SGHTA and CDR2 FQGTGA come from the germline V gene. The CDR3 spells CAGSFDRGETQYF. In DNA, the CDR3 is TGTGCCGGCAGCTTCGACAGGGGAGAGACCCAGTACTTC.

In its sample, this clonotype was seen many times. The chain employs TRBV7-2 and TRBJ2-1, with D possibly matching TRBD2 (5 bases). The germline CDR1 and CDR2 sequences are SGHTA and FQGNSA. The CDR3 is 15 residues long. Trimming shortened V by 2 bases and J by 4 bases, and 12 bases separated the two germline ends. The CDR3 spells CASSLSRTRYNEQFF. The CDR3 coding sequence is TGTGCCAGCAGCTTAAGTCGAACTAGATACAATGAGCAGTTCTTC.

In this sample, this clonotype turned up a few times. This chain uses TRBV20-1 with TRBJ1-1; 7 bases fit TRBD1. In germline, CDR1 is DFQATT, CDR2 SNEGSKA (reference sequence). The CDR3 has 14 residues. The J segment lost 4 bases and the V segment lost 0 bases, leaving 5 bases of the junction unmatched. Here the CDR3 reads CSARDPGGFTEAFF. The DNA of the CDR3 is TGCAGTGCTAGAGATCCAGGGGGGTTCACTGAAGCTTTCTTT.

The table lists this clonotype with a count of one. At one boundary the junction diverges from the germline segment, which might be a read error. The chain links TRBV6-5 to TRBJ1-5; D may be TRBD1 (6 bases). The CDR3 runs 15 residues. Per germline, CDR1 MNHEY and CDR2 SVGAGI. The CDR3 sequence: CVSSQGTGGNQPQHF. The DNA of the CDR3 is TGTGTCAGCAGCCAGGGGACCGGTGGCAATCAGCCCCAGCATTTT.

The sample holds a few counts of this clonotype. The chain joins TRBV4-1 to TRBJ2-5; unclear D gene. The CDR3 totals 14 residues. V shed 1 base and J shed 2 bases, with 8 bases lying between them. The germline V gene encodes CDR1 MGHRA and CDR2 YSYEKL. In DNA form, the CDR3 reads TGCGCCAGCAGCCAAGGAGAGAGTCAAGAGACCCAGTACTTC. Translation gives CASSQGESQETQYF.

This clonotype was picked up many times. Written as DNA, the CDR3 is TGTGCCATCAGTGAGTCTCTAGGCCCCTCAGAGACCCAGTACTTC. This sequence encodes CAISESLGPSETQYF. The genes are TRBV10-3 and TRBJ2-5; no reliable D call. CDR1 is ENHRY, CDR2 SYGVKD, per germline. The CDR3 contains 15 residues. Trimming pared 0 bases from V and 4 bases from J, leaving 12 bases between.

At least ten counts were recorded for this clonotype. The chain links TRBV29-1 to TRBJ2-1, with a tentative D call TRBD2 (6 bases). Per germline, CDR1 SQVTM and CDR2 ANQGSEA. Trimming cost V 4 bases and J 7 bases, with 11 bases left between them. The CDR3 sequence is 12 residues long. The CDR3 coding sequence is TGCAGCGTTGTGCTAGCGAGGAATGAGCAGTTCTTC. It codes for CSVVLARNEQFF.

Ten or more counts support this clonotype. This chain links TRBV12-5 with TRBJ2-1, with 9 bases fitting TRBD1. The CDR3 has 15 residues. With 5 bases clipped from V and 7 bases from J, the junction kept 9 bases outside the gene matches. Germline V gives CDR1 LGHNT, CDR2 FRNRAP. The CDR3 here is CASGQGQGIKNEQFF. CDR3 DNA sequence: TGTGCTAGTGGTCAAGGACAGGGGATTAAGAATGAGCAGTTCTTC.

This clonotype showed up many times. V and J are TRBV24-1 and TRBJ2-1; 13 nucleotides match TRBD2. After removal of 1 base from V and 1 base from J, the junction contained 9 bases not matched to a gene. There are 20 residues in the CDR3. Germline lookup yields CDR1 KGHDR and CDR2 SFDVKD. CDR3 coding DNA: TGTGCCACCAGTGATTTTCCGGGACTAGCGGGAAAGGGTTCCTACAATGAGCAGTTCTTC. Translation: CATSDFPGLAGKGSYNEQFF.

This clonotype was recorded many times. The rearrangement uses TRBV18 and TRBJ2-1, with no clear D. In germline, CDR1 is KGHSH, CDR2 LQKENI. The CDR3 sequence is 13 residues long. V dropped 3 bases and J dropped 8 bases, with 11 bases sitting between them. CDR3 amino acids: CASSPDWSDEQFF. For the CDR3, the DNA is TGTGCCAGCTCACCCGACTGGTCAGATGAGCAGTTCTTC.

This clonotype was picked up many times. J is TRBJ1-4 and V is TRBV27, with D tentatively TRBD1 (5 bases). There are 16 residues in the CDR3. CDR1 MNHEY and CDR2 SMNVEV come from the germline V gene (reference sequence). Trimming cost V 0 bases and J 7 bases, with 15 bases left between them. This CDR3 reads CASSLSSSPGGEKLFF. The DNA of the CDR3 is TGTGCCAGCAGTTTATCGTCCAGCCCGGGGGGTGAAAAACTGTTTTTT.

This clonotype was counted many times. This sequence joins TRBV11-2 and TRBJ1-6; 7 nucleotides line up with TRBD1. Germline assignment: CDR1 SGHAT and CDR2 FQNNGV. The CDR3 extends over 14 amino acids. With 2 bases clipped from V and 10 bases from J, the junction kept 5 bases outside the gene matches. Here the CDR3 reads CASSLQGVSSPLHF. The CDR3 region has the DNA TGTGCCAGCAGCTTACAGGGGGTGAGCTCACCCCTCCACTTT.

The chain links TRBV20-1 to TRBJ2-3; 7 bases are shared with TRBD1. The CDR3 runs 15 residues. Germline CDR1 reads DFQATT; CDR2 reads SNEGSKA (reference sequence). The V gene end was trimmed by 2 bases and the J gene end by 2 bases; junction bases not matched to a gene: 7. CDR3 loop: CSARQRGLYTDTQYF. CDR3 in DNA: TGCAGTGCTAGACAGAGGGGGCTTTACACAGATACGCAGTATTTT.

The chain links TRBV2 to TRBJ1-5, with 8 bases that match TRBD1. This CDR3 has 15 residues. CDR1 and CDR2 (germline): SNHLY, FYNNEI. Germline trimming cut 4 bases from V and 1 base from J; bases unmatched to any gene: 3. In DNA form, the CDR3 reads TGTGCCAGCAGTGGACAGGGGCGCAGCAATCAGCCCCAGCATTTT. Translated, it gives CASSGQGRSNQPQHF.

This clonotype was recorded many times. The V and J genes are TRBV2 and TRBJ2-3; TRBD2 matches 12 bases. Germline V gene sequence: CDR1 SNHLY, CDR2 FYNNEI. The CDR3 totals 15 residues. The ends lost 6 bases at V and 4 bases at J; junction bases unmatched: 5. The CDR3 region has the DNA TGTGCCAGCAGCGGACTAGCGGGAAGGGCAGATACGCAGTATTTT. This sequence encodes CASSGLAGRADTQYF.

This clonotype came up a few times. The chain combines TRBV3-1 with TRBJ1-2; TRBD1 matches at 7 bases. CDR3 size: 15 residues. V shed 6 bases, J shed 4 bases, and the junction held 11 bases outside the gene matches. CDR1 is LGHDT, CDR2 YNNKEL, per germline (reference sequence). CDR3 nucleotides: TGTGCCAGCAGTTACCCGACAGGGAACACCTATGGCTACACCTTC. Translating it yields CASSYPTGNTYGYTF.

This clonotype was seen repeatedly, ten times or more. V and J are TRBV7-3 and TRBJ1-1; D might be TRBD1 (6 bases). The CDR3 totals 15 residues. Germline CDR1 reads SGHTA; CDR2 reads FQGTGA. Deletions cut 6 bases from V and 0 bases from J, with 14 bases between. CDR3: CASRLNTGMNTEAFF. CDR3 coding DNA: TGTGCCAGCAGACTTAATACAGGGATGAACACTGAAGCTTTCTTT.

The J gene is TRBJ1-1, the V gene TRBV5-5, with 8 bases matching TRBD1. Trimming took 5 bases from V and 4 from J; bases not matched to a gene: 4. CDR3 size: 13 residues. Germline CDR1 and CDR2: SGHKS and YYEKEE (reference sequence). The CDR3: CASRPTGATEAFF. As DNA, the CDR3 is TGTGCCAGCAGACCGACAGGGGCCACTGAAGCTTTCTTT.

This chain links TRBV6-1 with TRBJ2-7; tentative D call: TRBD1 (5 bases). CDR1 and CDR2 from the germline V gene are MNHNS and SASEGT. CDR3 size: 15 residues. The V gene lost 2 bases and the J gene lost 2 bases, with 13 bases spanning the gap. CDR3 loop: CASSEPGLIAYEQYF. The CDR3 DNA follows: TGTGCCAGCAGTGAACCAGGGCTAATCGCCTACGAGCAGTACTTC.

V gene TRBV19 combines with J gene TRBJ2-2; 9 nucleotides line up with TRBD1. V was clipped by 8 bases and J by 5 bases; unmatched bases: 12. CDR1 LNHDA and CDR2 SQIVND come from the germline V gene (reference sequence). CDR3 size: 16 residues. CDR3 residues: CASYLSGTGLTGELFF. CDR3 nucleotides: TGTGCCAGTTATCTATCCGGGACAGGGTTGACCGGGGAGCTGTTTTTT.

V usage is TRBV7-8 and J usage is TRBJ2-1, with D maybe TRBD1 (6 bases). The CDR3 runs to 16 residues. V lost 4 bases and J lost 6, with 19 bases in between. Germline V gene sequence: CDR1 SGHVS, CDR2 FQNEAQ. CDR3: CASSSVPAYRANEQFF. The CDR3 nucleotides read TGTGCCAGCAGCTCCGTCCCTGCTTACAGGGCCAATGAGCAGTTCTTC.

The chain uses TRBV25-1 and TRBJ2-1, with 8 bases lining up with TRBD1. The germline V gene has CDR1 MGHDK and CDR2 SYGVNS. The CDR3 length is 14 residues. Trimming removed 4 bases from V and 7 bases from J; junction bases left unmatched: 6. In nucleotides, the CDR3 is TGTGCCAGCAGTGTGGGGACAGGTCGGAATGAGCAGTTCTTC. It encodes CASSVGTGRNEQFF.

This clonotype has at least ten counts. V is TRBV12-3 or TRBV12-4 and J is TRBJ1-4, with D possibly matching TRBD1 (5 bases). CDR3 length: 12 amino acids. Trimming removed 3 bases from V and 10 bases from J, with 9 bases in between. The CDR3 bases are TGTGCCAGCAGTTTGGGGACGGGAAAACTGTTTTTT. This gives the protein CASSLGTGKLFF.

The table lists this clonotype with many counts. V is TRBV6-5 and J is TRBJ1-5; no clear D gene. The CDR3 spans 14 residues. V was trimmed by 0 bases and J by 4 bases, leaving 7 bases between them. The germline gives CDR1 MNHEY, CDR2 SVGAGI. CDR3 region: CASSYSSGNQPQHF. The CDR3 nucleotides read TGTGCCAGCAGTTACTCGTCCGGGAATCAGCCCCAGCATTTT.

There are many counts of this clonotype. The rearrangement joins TRBV6-1 to TRBJ2-1, with D perhaps TRBD1 or TRBD2 (5 bases each). The CDR3 spans 15 residues. Trimming shortened V by 6 bases and J by 1 base, and 13 bases separated the two germline ends. Germline lookup yields CDR1 MNHNS and CDR2 SASEGT. The CDR3 DNA follows: TGTGCCAGCAGCCCATCATGGGGGTCCTACAATGAGCAGTTCTTC. Encoded protein: CASSPSWGSYNEQFF.